This record covers a single T cell receptor beta chain. This CDR3 has 12 residues. Trimming left V 2 bases short and J 8 bases short, with 7 bases between. The germline V gene encodes CDR1 MNHEY and CDR2 SVGAGI. This sample is part of a study of PD-1 blockade in classical Hodgkin lymphoma. The data were produced by immunoSEQ multiplex PCR, yet TCRdb's version contains in-frame clones alone and is incomplete. This sample has some 100,000 clones, with around 89% found just once. There was relapse after autologous stem cell transplantation in every patient, and there was variation in brentuximab vedotin exposure.

This rearrangement joins TRBV6-5 to TRBJ2-1; the D is unclear. The TCR was taken from a human donor with classical Hodgkin lymphoma. The input for sequencing was peripheral blood mononuclear cells (PBMCs), taken before the second cycle of nivolumab. DNA for the CDR3: TGTGCCAGCAGTTACAATTGGTATGAGCAGTTCTTC. Protein sequence: CASSYNWYEQFF.